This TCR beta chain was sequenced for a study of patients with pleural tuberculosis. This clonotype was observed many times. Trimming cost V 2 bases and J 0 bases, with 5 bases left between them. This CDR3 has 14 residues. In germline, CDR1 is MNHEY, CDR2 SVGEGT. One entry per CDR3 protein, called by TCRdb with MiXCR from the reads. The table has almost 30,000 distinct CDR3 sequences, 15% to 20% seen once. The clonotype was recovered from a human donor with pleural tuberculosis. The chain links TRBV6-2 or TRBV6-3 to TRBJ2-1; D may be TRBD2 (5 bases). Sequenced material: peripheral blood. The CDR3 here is CASSYSGSYNEQFF. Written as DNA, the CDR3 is TGTGCCAGCAGTTACAGCGGCTCCTACAATGAGCAGTTCTTC.